Each of the 17 T cell receptor beta chains below was sequenced from the same sample in a study of T cell repertoires in aging, cancer and after chemotherapy. The template was genomic DNA from peripheral blood, not RNA. Multiplex touch-down PCR with TRB-A/B primers amplified rearranged V-D-J TRB sequences. TCRdb reprocessed the multiplex PCR reads with MiXCR, giving one entry per CDR3 protein. The profile shows roughly 1,400 distinct CDR3 sequences, about half of them singletons. Sequencing input: blood. The receptor source for this set is a human donor with a blood cancer.

The V and J genes are TRBV19 and TRBJ1-5, with no clear D. The V end lost 4 bases, the J end lost 7 bases, and 11 bases lay between the germline ends. Germline values: CDR1 LNHDA, CDR2 SQIVND (reference sequence). The CDR3 contains 13 residues. CDR3 amino acids: CASSTLKGQPQHF. CDR3 bases: TGTGCCAGTAGTACCCTAAAGGGACAGCCCCAGCATTTT.

This clonotype counts as large. The chain employs TRBV15 and TRBJ2-7; 8 bases align to TRBD2. This CDR3 is built from 15 residues. Unmatched junction bases numbered 4, after V lost 1 base and J lost 2 bases. Germline V lookup: CDR1 LNHNV, CDR2 YYDKDF (reference sequence). CDR3 sequence (DNA): TGTGCCACCAGCAGAGCAATAGCGGGGCCCTACGAGCAGTACTTC. Amino acid sequence: CATSRAIAGPYEQYF.

The chain uses TRBV19 and TRBJ1-6, with D perhaps TRBD1 (6 bases). V was trimmed by 7 bases and J by 10 bases, leaving 14 bases between them. Germline values: CDR1 LNHDA, CDR2 SQIVND (reference sequence). The CDR3 runs to 13 residues. The CDR3: CASNVGGRSPLHF. CDR3 coding DNA: TGTGCCAGTAATGTCGGGGGCAGATCACCCCTCCACTTT.

The V gene is TRBV7-2, the J gene TRBJ2-1, with 11 bases identical to TRBD2. CDR3 length equals 15 residues. The junction had 4 bases not matched to a gene; V was cut back by 5 bases and J by 4 bases. Germline lookup yields CDR1 SGHTA and CDR2 FQGNSA. The CDR3 spells CASSRGTSGYNEQFF. The CDR3 DNA reads as TGTGCCAGCAGCCGCGGGACTAGCGGTTACAATGAGCAGTTCTTC.

The chain links TRBV6-6 to TRBJ1-6; D not resolved. Trimming removed 6 bases at V and 19 bases at J, with 19 bases between. CDR1 is MNHNY, CDR2 SVGAGI, per germline (reference sequence). The CDR3 totals 12 residues. CDR3: CASSLLQDDLHF. The DNA of the CDR3 is TGTGCCAGCAGCCTCCTCCAGGACGACCTACACTTT.

This rearrangement joins TRBV12-3 or TRBV12-4 to TRBJ2-5; possible D gene TRBD2, 6 bases. This CDR3 has 13 residues. V lost 6 bases to trimming and J lost 7 bases, with 15 bases between them. Written as DNA, the CDR3 is TGTGCCAGCAGGTACAGCGGAGGGAGGACCCAGTACTTC. It yields the protein CASRYSGGRTQYF.

This clonotype qualifies as medium-sized. V usage is TRBV7-9 and J usage is TRBJ2-1, with 14 bases matching TRBD2. The germline gives CDR1 SEHNR, CDR2 FQNEAQ (reference sequence). This CDR3 contains 17 residues. Trimming took 5 bases from V and 8 from J; bases not matched to a gene: 11. This CDR3 reads CASSPGRLAGGQHEQFF. As DNA, the CDR3 is TGTGCCAGCAGCCCGGGCCGACTAGCGGGGGGGCAACATGAGCAGTTCTTC.

By frequency in the sample, this clonotype is large. The CDR3, as DNA: TGTGCCAGCAGCCGGGTAGGGACACTTAACACCGGGGAGCTGTTTTTT. It translates to CASSRVGTLNTGELFF. The chain carries TRBV6-5 and TRBJ2-2; TRBD1 might be the D (6 bases). The germline V gene encodes CDR1 MNHEY and CDR2 SVGAGI. The CDR3 contains 16 residues. Trimming shortened V by 6 bases and J by 2 bases, and 16 bases separated the two germline ends.

In its sample, this clonotype was seen a few times. This chain joins TRBV28 and TRBJ2-4; TRBD1 matches 8 bases. CDR1 and CDR2 from the germline V gene are MDHEN and SYDVKM. The CDR3 has 14 residues. The trim removed 7 bases at V and 9 bases at J, leaving 11 bases unmatched. CDR3 sequence (DNA): TGTGCCAGCAACCCGCAGGGGGCGGGTAGCATTCAGTACTTC. Its translation: CASNPQGAGSIQYF.

This rearrangement joins TRBV27 to TRBJ1-6; a weak D match, TRBD1 (5 bases). The CDR3 loop spans 13 amino acids. V was cut by 4 bases and J by 10 bases, with 11 bases left in between. CDR1 and CDR2 from the germline V gene are MNHEY and SMNVEV (reference sequence). The CDR3 sequence: CASSSPPGSPLHF. In DNA form, the CDR3 reads TGTGCCAGCAGTTCCCCCCCAGGGTCACCCCTCCACTTT.

CDR3: CASSQGTRQETQYF. CDR3 DNA: TGCGCCAGCAGCCAAGGCACACGGCAAGAGACCCAGTACTTC. The V and J genes are TRBV4-1 and TRBJ2-5; D gene uncertain. Germline CDR1 is MGHRA and CDR2 is YSYEKL. V lost 1 base and J lost 2, with 8 bases in between. CDR3 length equals 14 residues.

The genes are TRBV24-1 and TRBJ1-6; D perhaps matches TRBD1 (5 bases). CDR1 is KGHDR and CDR2 is SFDVKD in the germline V gene. V was shortened by 4 bases and J by 1 base, with 19 bases between the two germline ends. CDR3 size: 19 residues. CDR3 DNA: TGTGCCACCAGTGACTCTGACAGTACCGGGAGATCCTATAATTCACCCCTCCACTTT. It codes for CATSDSDSTGRSYNSPLHF.

The rearrangement joins TRBV6-5 to TRBJ2-1; 12 bases line up with TRBD2. Germline loops: CDR1 MNHEY, CDR2 SVGAGI. V lost 4 bases to trimming and J lost 0 bases; unmatched junction nucleotides: 7. The length of the CDR3 is 18 residues. The CDR3 loop reads CASSSPSGGGSSYNEQFF. The CDR3 DNA follows: TGTGCCAGCAGTTCACCTAGCGGGGGGGGGAGCTCCTACAATGAGCAGTTCTTC.

By sample fraction, this clonotype is medium-sized. The chain's CDR3 is CASSSLRESSYNSPLHF. Written as DNA, the CDR3 is TGTGCCAGCAGTTCCCTTCGGGAGAGCTCCTATAATTCACCCCTCCACTTT. This chain connects TRBV6-2 or TRBV6-3 to TRBJ1-6; D not certain. CDR1 is MNHEY and CDR2 is SVGEGT in the germline V gene. V lost 4 bases, J lost 0 bases, and 13 bases lay in between. This CDR3 has 17 amino acids.

This clonotype was seen only a few times. The rearrangement joins TRBV5-1 to TRBJ2-5; the match to TRBD2 covers 15 bases. Germline assignment: CDR1 SGHRS and CDR2 YFSETQ. The CDR3 has 15 residues. Trimming removed 5 bases from V and 8 bases from J; junction bases left unmatched: 7. The CDR3 nucleotides are TGCGCCAGCAGGGGCTTGGGACTAGCGGGGGGCACCCAGTACTTC. It codes for CASRGLGLAGGTQYF.

By share of the sample, this clonotype is medium-sized. V usage is TRBV5-1 and J usage is TRBJ2-7; 11 nucleotides line up with TRBD1. CDR1 and CDR2 from the germline V gene are SGHRS and YFSETQ. The CDR3 runs 13 residues. J gave up 4 bases and V 4 bases, and 1 base lay outside the gene matches. The CDR3 DNA is TGCGCCAGCAGCGGGACAGGGGGGTACGAGCAGTACTTC. Translating it yields CASSGTGGYEQYF.

The chain uses TRBV6-5 and TRBJ2-7; 11 bases map to TRBD1. Germline CDR1 and CDR2: MNHEY and SVGAGI. Trimming at V came to 4 bases and at J to 3 bases, leaving 2 bases not matched to a gene. The CDR3 spans 14 residues. DNA of the CDR3: TGTGCCAGCAGTTCCGGGACAGGGGGCTACGAGCAGTACTTC. Translating it yields CASSSGTGGYEQYF.